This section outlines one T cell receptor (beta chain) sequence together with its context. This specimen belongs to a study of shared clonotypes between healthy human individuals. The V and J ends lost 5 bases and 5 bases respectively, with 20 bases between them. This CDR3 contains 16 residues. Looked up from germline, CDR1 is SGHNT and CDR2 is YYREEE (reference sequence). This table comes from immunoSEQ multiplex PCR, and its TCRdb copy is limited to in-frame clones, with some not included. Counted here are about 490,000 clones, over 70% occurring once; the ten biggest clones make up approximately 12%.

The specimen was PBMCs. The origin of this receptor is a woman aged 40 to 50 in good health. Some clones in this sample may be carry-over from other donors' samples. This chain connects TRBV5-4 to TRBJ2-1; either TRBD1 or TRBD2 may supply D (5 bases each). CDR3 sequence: CASSRPRDGTNNEQFF. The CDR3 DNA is TGTGCCAGCAGTCGGCCCCGGGACGGAACTAACAATGAGCAGTTCTTC.